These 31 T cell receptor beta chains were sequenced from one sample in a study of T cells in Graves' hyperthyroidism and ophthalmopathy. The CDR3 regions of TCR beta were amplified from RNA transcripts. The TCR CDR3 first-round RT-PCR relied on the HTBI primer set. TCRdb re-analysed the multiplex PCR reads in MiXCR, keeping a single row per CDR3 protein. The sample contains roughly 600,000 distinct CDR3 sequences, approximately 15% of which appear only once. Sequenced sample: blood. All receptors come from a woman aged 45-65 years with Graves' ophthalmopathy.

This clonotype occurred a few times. CDR3 in amino acids: CASSQDDRSGGYNEQFF. The CDR3 DNA reads as TGTGCCAGCAGCCAAGATGATCGTAGTGGGGGCTACAATGAGCAGTTCTTC. The chain links TRBV3-1 to TRBJ2-1, with D perhaps assigned TRBD1 or TRBD2 (5 bases each). Germline V lookup: CDR1 LGHDT, CDR2 YNNKEL (reference sequence). The CDR3 has 17 residues. The V end was cut by 0 bases, the J end by 3 bases, with 15 bases between.

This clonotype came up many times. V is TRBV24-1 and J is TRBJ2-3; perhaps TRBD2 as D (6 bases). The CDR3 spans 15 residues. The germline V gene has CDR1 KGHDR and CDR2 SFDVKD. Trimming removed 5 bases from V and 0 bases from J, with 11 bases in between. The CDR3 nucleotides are TGTGCCACCAGTGTTACCAGCGGGAGCACAGATACGCAGTATTTT. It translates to CATSVTSGSTDTQYF.

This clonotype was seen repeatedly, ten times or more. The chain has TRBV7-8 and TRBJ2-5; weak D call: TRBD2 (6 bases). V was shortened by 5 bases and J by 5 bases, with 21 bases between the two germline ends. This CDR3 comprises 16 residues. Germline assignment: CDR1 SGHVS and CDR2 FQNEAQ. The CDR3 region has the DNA TGTGCCAGCAGCCTAAGTAGGCCACAGAGCGGGGAGACCCAGTACTTC. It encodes CASSLSRPQSGETQYF.

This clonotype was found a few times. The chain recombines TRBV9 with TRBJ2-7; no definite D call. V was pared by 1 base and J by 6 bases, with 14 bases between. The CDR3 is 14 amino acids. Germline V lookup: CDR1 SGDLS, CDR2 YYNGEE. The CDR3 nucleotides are TGTGCCAGCAGCGTATCCGGTTCTCTAGTCGAGCAGTACTTC. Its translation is CASSVSGSLVEQYF.

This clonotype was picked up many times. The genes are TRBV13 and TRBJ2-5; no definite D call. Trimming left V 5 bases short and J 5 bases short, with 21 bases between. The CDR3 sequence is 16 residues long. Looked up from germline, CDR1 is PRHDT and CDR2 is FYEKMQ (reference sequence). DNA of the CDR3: TGTGCCAGCAGCCCCTCAGGTGGCGGCGGCTATGAGACCCAGTACTTC. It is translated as CASSPSGGGGYETQYF.

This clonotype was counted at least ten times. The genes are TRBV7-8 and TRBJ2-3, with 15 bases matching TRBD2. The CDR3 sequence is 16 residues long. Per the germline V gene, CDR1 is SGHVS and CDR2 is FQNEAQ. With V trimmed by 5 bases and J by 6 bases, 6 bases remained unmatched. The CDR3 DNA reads TGTGCCAGCAGCCCAGGACTAGCGGGAGGGCCGGATACGCAGTATTTT. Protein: CASSPGLAGGPDTQYF.

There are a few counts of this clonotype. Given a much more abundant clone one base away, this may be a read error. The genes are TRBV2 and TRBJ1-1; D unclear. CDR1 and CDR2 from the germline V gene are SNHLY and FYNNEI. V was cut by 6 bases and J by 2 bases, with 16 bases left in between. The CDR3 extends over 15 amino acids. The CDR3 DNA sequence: TGTGCCAGCAGGCGGATGAGAGGGCCTAACACTGAAGCTTTCTTT. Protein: CASRRMRGPNTEAFF.

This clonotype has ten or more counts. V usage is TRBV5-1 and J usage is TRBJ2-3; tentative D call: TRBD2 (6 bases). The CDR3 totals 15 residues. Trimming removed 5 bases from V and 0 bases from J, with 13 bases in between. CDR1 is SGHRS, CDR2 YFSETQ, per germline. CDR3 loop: CASRERAASTDTQYF. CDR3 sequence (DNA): TGCGCCAGCAGAGAGCGGGCGGCTAGCACAGATACGCAGTATTTT.

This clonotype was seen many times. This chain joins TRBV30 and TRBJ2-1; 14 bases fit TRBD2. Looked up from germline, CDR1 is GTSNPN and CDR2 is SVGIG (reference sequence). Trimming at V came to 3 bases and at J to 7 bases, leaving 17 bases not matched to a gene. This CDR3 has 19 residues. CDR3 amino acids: CAWSGILSGTSGSLNEQFF. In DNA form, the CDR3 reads TGTGCCTGGAGCGGAATTCTTTCCGGGACTAGCGGGAGTCTGAATGAGCAGTTCTTC.

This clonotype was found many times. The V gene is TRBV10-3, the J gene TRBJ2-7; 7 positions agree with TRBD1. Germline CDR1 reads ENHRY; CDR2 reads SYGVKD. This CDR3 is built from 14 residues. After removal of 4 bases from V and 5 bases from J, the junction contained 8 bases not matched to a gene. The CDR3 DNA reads TGTGCCATCAGTGGCCCGACAGGGACGGACGAGCAGTACTTC. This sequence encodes CAISGPTGTDEQYF.

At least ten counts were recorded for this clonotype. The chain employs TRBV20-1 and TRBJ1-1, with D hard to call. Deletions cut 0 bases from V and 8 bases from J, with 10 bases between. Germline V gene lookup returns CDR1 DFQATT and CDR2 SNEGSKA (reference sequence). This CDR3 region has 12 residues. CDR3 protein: CSARDEGPEAFF. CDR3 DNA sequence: TGCAGTGCTAGAGATGAAGGGCCGGAAGCTTTCTTT.

CDR3 bases: TGTGCCAGCTCACGTGACAGGGTGTACAATGAGCAGTTCTTC. This codes for CASSRDRVYNEQFF. The chain links TRBV18 to TRBJ2-1; 7 nucleotides agree with TRBD1. CDR1 and CDR2 (germline): KGHSH, LQKENI. The CDR3 totals 14 residues. V lost 4 bases, J lost 4 bases, and 4 bases stayed unmatched. Variable domain in full (rest from reference TRBV18 and TRBJ2-1): NAGVMQNPRHLVRRRGQEARLRCSPMKGHSHVYWYRQLPEEGLKFMVYLQKENIIDESGMPKERFSAEFPKEGPSILRIQQVVRGDSAAYFCASSRDRVYNEQFFGPGTRLTVL.

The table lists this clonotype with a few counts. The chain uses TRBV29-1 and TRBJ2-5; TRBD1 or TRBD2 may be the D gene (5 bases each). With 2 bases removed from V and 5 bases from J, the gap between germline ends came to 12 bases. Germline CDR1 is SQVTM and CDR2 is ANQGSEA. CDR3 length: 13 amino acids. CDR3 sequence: CSVEKGWGETQYF. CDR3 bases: TGCAGCGTTGAAAAGGGTTGGGGGGAGACCCAGTACTTC.

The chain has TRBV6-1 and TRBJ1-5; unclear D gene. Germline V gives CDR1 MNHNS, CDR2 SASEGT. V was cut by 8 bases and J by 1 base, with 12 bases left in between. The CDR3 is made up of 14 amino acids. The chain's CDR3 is CASCFSKSNQPQHF. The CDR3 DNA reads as TGTGCCAGCTGTTTCAGTAAAAGCAATCAGCCCCAGCATTTT.

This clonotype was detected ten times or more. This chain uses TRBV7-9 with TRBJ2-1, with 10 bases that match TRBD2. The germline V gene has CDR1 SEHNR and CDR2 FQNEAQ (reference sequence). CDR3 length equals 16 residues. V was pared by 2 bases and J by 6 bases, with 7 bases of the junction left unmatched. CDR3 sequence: CASSLPLAGVRNEQFF. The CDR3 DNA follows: TGTGCCAGCAGCTTACCGCTAGCGGGAGTGCGCAATGAGCAGTTCTTC.

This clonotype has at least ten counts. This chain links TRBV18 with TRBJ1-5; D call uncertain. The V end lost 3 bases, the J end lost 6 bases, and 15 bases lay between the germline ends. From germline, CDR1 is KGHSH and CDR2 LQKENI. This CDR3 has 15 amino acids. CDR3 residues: CASSPASTGGQPQHF. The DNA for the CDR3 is TGTGCCAGCTCACCCGCTTCGACGGGTGGTCAGCCCCAGCATTTT.

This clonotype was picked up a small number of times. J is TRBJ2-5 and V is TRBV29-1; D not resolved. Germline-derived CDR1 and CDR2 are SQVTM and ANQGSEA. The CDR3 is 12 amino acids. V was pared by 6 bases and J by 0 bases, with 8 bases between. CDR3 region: CSVNRDQETQYF. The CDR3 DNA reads TGCAGCGTGAACCGGGACCAAGAGACCCAGTACTTC.

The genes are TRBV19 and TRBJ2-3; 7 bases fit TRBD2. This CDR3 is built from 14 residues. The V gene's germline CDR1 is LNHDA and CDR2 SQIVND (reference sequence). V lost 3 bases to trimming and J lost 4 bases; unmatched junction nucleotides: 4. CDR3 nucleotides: TGTGCCAGTAGTATTCGCGGGAGCCCAGATACGCAGTATTTT. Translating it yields CASSIRGSPDTQYF.

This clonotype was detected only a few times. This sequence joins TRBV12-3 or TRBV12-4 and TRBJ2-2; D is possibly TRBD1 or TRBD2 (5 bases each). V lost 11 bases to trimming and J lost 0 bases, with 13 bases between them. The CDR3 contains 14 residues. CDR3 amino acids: CAGMGETNTGELFF. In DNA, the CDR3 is TGTGCCGGCATGGGGGAAACGAACACCGGGGAGCTGTTTTTT.

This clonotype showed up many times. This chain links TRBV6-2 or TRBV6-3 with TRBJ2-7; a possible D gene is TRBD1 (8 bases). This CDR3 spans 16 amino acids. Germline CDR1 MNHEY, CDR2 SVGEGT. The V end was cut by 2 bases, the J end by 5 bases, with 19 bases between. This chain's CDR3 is CASSYARTGRANEQYF. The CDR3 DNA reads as TGTGCCAGCAGTTACGCCCGGACAGGGAGGGCCAACGAGCAGTACTTC.

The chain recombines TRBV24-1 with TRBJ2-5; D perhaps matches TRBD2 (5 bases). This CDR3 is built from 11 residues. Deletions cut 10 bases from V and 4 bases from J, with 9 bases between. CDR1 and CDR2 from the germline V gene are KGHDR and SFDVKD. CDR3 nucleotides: TGTGCCACTGCCCGGGGAGAGACCCAGTACTTC. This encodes CATARGETQYF.

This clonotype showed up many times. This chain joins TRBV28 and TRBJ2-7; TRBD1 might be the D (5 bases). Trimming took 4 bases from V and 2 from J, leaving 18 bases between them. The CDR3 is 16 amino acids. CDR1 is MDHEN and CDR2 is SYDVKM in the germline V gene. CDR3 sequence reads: CASSSPRTSAAYEQYF. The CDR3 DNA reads TGTGCCAGCAGTTCGCCGCGGACATCAGCCGCCTACGAGCAGTACTTC.

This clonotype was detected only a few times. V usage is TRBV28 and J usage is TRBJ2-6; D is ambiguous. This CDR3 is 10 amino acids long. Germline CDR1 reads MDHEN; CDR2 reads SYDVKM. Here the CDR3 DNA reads TGTGGGGCTGGGGCCAACGTCCTGACTTTC. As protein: CGAGANVLTF.

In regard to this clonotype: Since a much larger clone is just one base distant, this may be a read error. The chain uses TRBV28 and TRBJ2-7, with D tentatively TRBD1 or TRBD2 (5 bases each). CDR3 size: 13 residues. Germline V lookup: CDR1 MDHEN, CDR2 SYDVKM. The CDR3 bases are TGTGCCAGCAGTTACGAGGGGATCTACGAGCGGTACTTC. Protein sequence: CASSYEGIYERYF.

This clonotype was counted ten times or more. The CDR3 is CASSLAFGGRGEQYF. The CDR3 nucleotides are TGTGCCAGCAGCTTAGCGTTCGGGGGCCGAGGGGAGCAGTACTTC. This chain uses TRBV7-9 with TRBJ2-7; D may be TRBD1 or TRBD2 (6 bases each). The length of the CDR3 is 15 residues. Trimming removed 0 bases from V and 7 bases from J, with 16 bases in between. The germline V gene encodes CDR1 SEHNR and CDR2 FQNEAQ (reference sequence).

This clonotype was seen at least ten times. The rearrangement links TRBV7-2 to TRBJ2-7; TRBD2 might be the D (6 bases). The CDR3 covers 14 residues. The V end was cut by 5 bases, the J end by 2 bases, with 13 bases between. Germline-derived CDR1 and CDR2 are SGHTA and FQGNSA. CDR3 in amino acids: CASSRRLGTYEQYF. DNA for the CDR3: TGTGCCAGCAGCCGTAGACTAGGAACCTACGAGCAGTACTTC.

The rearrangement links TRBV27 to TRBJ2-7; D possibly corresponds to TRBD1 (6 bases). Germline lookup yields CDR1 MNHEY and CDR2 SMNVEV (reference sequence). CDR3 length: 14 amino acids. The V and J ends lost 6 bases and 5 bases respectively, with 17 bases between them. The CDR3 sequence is CASRITGSLDEQYF. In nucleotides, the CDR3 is TGTGCCAGCAGAATTACAGGGAGCCTGGACGAGCAGTACTTC.

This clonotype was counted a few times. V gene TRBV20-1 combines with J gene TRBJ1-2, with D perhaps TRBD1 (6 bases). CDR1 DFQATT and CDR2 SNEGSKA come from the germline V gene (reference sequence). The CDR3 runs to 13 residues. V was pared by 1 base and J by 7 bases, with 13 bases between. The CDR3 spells CSARGGARGGYTF. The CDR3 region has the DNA TGCAGTGCTAGAGGGGGGGCGCGGGGTGGCTACACCTTC.

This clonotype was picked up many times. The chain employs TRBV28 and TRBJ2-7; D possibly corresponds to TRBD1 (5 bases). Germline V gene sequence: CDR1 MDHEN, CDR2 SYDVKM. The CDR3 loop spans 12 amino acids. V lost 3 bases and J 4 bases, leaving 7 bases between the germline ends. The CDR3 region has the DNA TGTGCCAGCAGTTTTCAGGGATACGAGCAGTACTTC. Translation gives CASSFQGYEQYF.

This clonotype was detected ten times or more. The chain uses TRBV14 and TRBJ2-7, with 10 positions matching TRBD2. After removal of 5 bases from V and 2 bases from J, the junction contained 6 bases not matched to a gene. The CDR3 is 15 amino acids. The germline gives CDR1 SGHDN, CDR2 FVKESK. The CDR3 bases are TGTGCCAGCAGCATTGGGACTAGCGTTCCCTACGAGCAGTACTTC. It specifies CASSIGTSVPYEQYF.

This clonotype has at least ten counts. Written as DNA, the CDR3 is TGTGCCTCGGGACAGAACACCGGGGAGCTGTTTTTT. This gives the protein CASGQNTGELFF. The genes are TRBV5-5 and TRBJ2-2; D might be TRBD1 (6 bases). Trimming stripped 10 bases from V and 1 base from J, with 8 bases between. This CDR3 is built from 12 residues. From germline, CDR1 is SGHKS and CDR2 YYEKEE (reference sequence). Filled out from reference TRBV5-5 and TRBJ2-2, the complete variable domain reads DAGVTQSPTHLIKTRGQQVTLRCSPISGHKSVSWYQQVLGQGPQFIFQYYEKEERGRGNFPDRFSARQFPNYSSELNVNALLLGDSALYLCASGQNTGELFFGEGSRLTVL.